This T cell receptor beta chain emerged from a study of blood T cells in healthy people across ages. Study in general: The template switching approach captured approximately one barcoded beta molecule for every two T cells.

The study, taken as a whole, reports: In long-lived donors, naive CD4+ cell counts and diversity exceeded those of aged donors.

Deletions cut 4 bases from V and 13 bases from J, with 27 bases between. The CDR3 extends over 16 amino acids. In germline, CDR1 is SGHTS, CDR2 YDEGEE. There were healthy Caucasian individuals from Russia, aged 6 to 90, serving as donors. Isolated per sample were at least 6 million PBMCs. As for this clonotype: Antigen specificity is unknown. This may arise from a read error, as a much more abundant clone is one base away.

The authors ran a second PCR of roughly 6 to 12 cycles using a sample-barcoded 5' primer and a J-beta primer mix. TCRdb fed the 5' RACE reads into MiXCR, producing one record per CDR3 protein. The sample gives about 1.7 million distinct CDR3 sequences, 28% of which show up once; more than 6% is in the top ten. The V gene is TRBV5-8, the J gene TRBJ2-1; perhaps TRBD2 as D (6 bases). The sequence came from a woman in her twenties or thirties in good health. The sequencing input was blood. DNA of the CDR3: TGTGCCAGCAGCCCAGAACTAGCTTGGGCCAAAAACATTCAGTTCTTC. Protein sequence: CASSPELAWAKNIQFF. The full variable domain, in which reference TRBV5-8 and TRBJ2-1 provide the parts outside the CDR3, is EAGVTQSPTHLIKTRGQQATLRCSPISGHTSVYWYQQALGLGLQFLLWYDEGEERNRGNFPPRFSGRQFPNYSSELNVNALELEDSALYLCASSPELAWAKNIQFFGPGTRLTVL.